This T cell receptor (beta chain) comes out of a study of blood T cell repertoires in COVID-19. The wider study: Acute and convalescent COVID-19 specimens originated in the United States, Italy and Spain.

The CDR3 runs to 17 residues. Trimming cost V 2 bases and J 4 bases, with 20 bases left between them. Germline CDR1 and CDR2: MNHNS and SASEGT. In the original workflow: For nucleated cells, counts were estimated from reference gene primer amplification. The data were produced by immunoSEQ multiplex PCR, yet TCRdb's version contains in-frame clones alone and is incomplete. The D gene and trimming were derived from the DNA, and the V and J assignments and clone size from that table. This sample carries tens of thousands of clones, around 90% of them seen once, and the ten largest clones take less than 2.5%.

The receptor comes from a human donor with active COVID-19. The donor label of this sample is uncertain. Sample: peripheral blood. V gene TRBV6-1 combines with J gene TRBJ1-2; tentatively, D is TRBD1 (6 bases). The CDR3: CASSESPGQGRGYGYTF. Here the CDR3 DNA reads TGTGCCAGCAGTGAATCCCCAGGGCAGGGGCGCGGCTATGGCTACACCTTC.